This T cell receptor beta chain was recorded in a study of beta chain features in type 1 diabetes. Across the study: Across the samples, 107,917,701 sorted cells were examined in total.

This CDR3 region has 14 residues. Germline values: CDR1 MGHRA, CDR2 YSYEKL. The J segment lost 7 bases and the V segment lost 1 base, leaving 3 bases of the junction unmatched. Sequencing targeted expressed TCRB transcripts, as all isolated RNA had been reverse transcribed. Reads from naive, central memory and regulatory T cell samples averaged around 4 million. Clones were read by immunoSEQ multiplex PCR, and TCRdb kept only the in-frame ones, dropping some. The table has about 620,000 clones, about a sixth seen once. Markers CD45RO/CCR7/CD25/CD127/CD95/CD27 served to sort CD4+ naive, central memory, regulatory and stem cell-like memory cells.

The receptor was isolated from a man aged 18-30 years in good health. The rearrangement uses TRBV4-1 and TRBJ2-3, with 9 positions matching TRBD2. Sequencing was done on a sample of naive CD4+ T cells from blood. The chain's CDR3 is CASSQASGANTQYF. CDR3 nucleotide sequence: TGCGCCAGCAGCCAAGCTAGCGGGGCGAATACGCAGTATTTT.